These 12 T cell receptor beta chains were sequenced from one sample in a study of cytomegalovirus exposure and HLA in healthy donors. Researchers ran the PCR with 60 Vbeta and 13 Jbeta primers. Measured with immunoSEQ multiplex PCR; TCRdb has only the in-frame clones, and not every one. The sample lists approximately 170,000 clones, 65% to 85% occurring once. The sequencing sample was made of PBMCs. All receptors derive from a man in his fifties or sixties in good health and CMV-seropositive.

The chain joins TRBV4-1 to TRBJ2-7; D remains unclear. With 0 bases removed from V and 5 bases from J, the gap between germline ends came to 8 bases. CDR3 length: 13 residues. Per germline, CDR1 MGHRA and CDR2 YSYEKL. CDR3 amino acids: CASSQDLDNEQYF. The CDR3 DNA reads as TGCGCCAGCAGCCAAGATCTCGACAACGAGCAGTACTTC.

The chain combines TRBV6-6 with TRBJ2-1; 8 nucleotides align to TRBD2. Trimming cost V 7 bases and J 7 bases; bases outside gene matches: 9. Germline CDR1 and CDR2: MNHNY and SVGAGI (reference sequence). CDR3 size: 14 residues. The CDR3 loop reads CASIRLAGQNEQFF. The CDR3, as DNA: TGTGCCAGCATCCGGCTAGCGGGCCAAAATGAGCAGTTCTTC.

The chain is built from TRBV2 and TRBJ2-1; 7 nucleotides line up with TRBD1. The germline V gene has CDR1 SNHLY and CDR2 FYNNEI. The CDR3 has 13 amino acids. The junction had 5 bases not matched to a gene; V was cut back by 4 bases and J by 8 bases. CDR3 coding DNA: TGTGCCAGCAGTGGGGCTACAGGGGATGAGCAGTTCTTC. It specifies CASSGATGDEQFF. The full variable domain, in which reference TRBV2 and TRBJ2-1 provide the parts outside the CDR3, is EPEVTQTPSHQVTQMGQEVILRCVPISNHLYFYWYRQILGQKVEFLVSFYNNEISEKSEIFDDQFSVERPDGSNFTLKIRSTKLEDSAMYFCASSGATGDEQFFGPGTRLTVL.

This clone was detected a few times. Other DNA sequences of this sample code for an identical CDR3. This chain uses TRBV7-2 with TRBJ2-5; D is possibly TRBD1 (6 bases). Germline CDR1 SGHTA, CDR2 FQGNSA. Trimming took 0 bases from V and 4 from J, leaving 9 bases between them. The CDR3 totals 14 residues. For the CDR3, the DNA is TGTGCCAGCAGCTTAGCAGGCAGGGGAGAGACCCAGTACTTC. It is translated as CASSLAGRGETQYF.

This sequence joins TRBV15 and TRBJ1-6; D unclear. V was trimmed by 0 bases and J by 4 bases, leaving 7 bases between them. CDR1 and CDR2 from the germline V gene are LNHNV and YYDKDF (reference sequence). The CDR3 is 15 residues long. The CDR3: CATSRDLGYNSPLHF. The CDR3, as DNA: TGTGCCACCAGCAGAGATCTCGGTTATAATTCACCCCTCCACTTT.

This chain uses TRBV5-1 with TRBJ2-2; unclear D gene. Deletions cut 4 bases from V and 6 bases from J, with 16 bases between. Germline V gives CDR1 SGHRS, CDR2 YFSETQ. The CDR3 is 15 residues long. The CDR3 loop is CASSPQGLGSGELFF. CDR3 sequence (DNA): TGCGCCAGCAGCCCACAAGGCCTCGGGTCCGGGGAGCTGTTTTTT.

This chain uses TRBV6-6 with TRBJ1-1; D is possibly TRBD1 (5 bases). The V and J ends lost 6 bases and 1 base respectively, with 12 bases between them. This CDR3 comprises 14 residues. Germline V CDR1 and CDR2: MNHNY, SVGAGI (reference sequence). The CDR3 DNA follows: TGTGCCAGCAGGCCCGGGGGGAGGAACACTGAAGCTTTCTTT. Translating gives CASRPGGRNTEAFF.

The chain is built from TRBV5-8 and TRBJ1-2; 7 bases match TRBD1. The germline gives CDR1 SGHTS, CDR2 YDEGEE. The CDR3 is 12 residues long. V was pared by 6 bases and J by 6 bases, with 5 bases of the junction left unmatched. CDR3 region: CASNRQGDGYTF. CDR3 sequence (DNA): TGTGCCAGCAACCGACAGGGTGATGGCTACACCTTC.

V usage is TRBV7-9 and J usage is TRBJ2-3; 9 bases map to TRBD2. V shed 5 bases, J shed 2 bases, and the junction held 2 bases outside the gene matches. The CDR3 has 14 amino acids. Germline lookup yields CDR1 SEHNR and CDR2 FQNEAQ (reference sequence). The CDR3 here is CASSGTSYTDTQYF. DNA of the CDR3: TGTGCCAGCAGCGGGACTAGCTACACAGATACGCAGTATTTT. The full variable domain, rest sourced from reference TRBV7-9 and TRBJ2-3, is DTGVSQNPRHKITKRGQNVTFRCDPISEHNRLYWYRQTLGQGPEFLTYFQNEAQLEKSRLLSDRFSAERPKGSFSTLEIQRTEQGDSAMYLCASSGTSYTDTQYFGPGTRLTVL.

This clone was detected once. The V gene is TRBV30, the J gene TRBJ1-5; TRBD1 is a possible D gene (5 bases). The CDR3 spans 13 residues. Trimming removed 1 base from V and 5 bases from J, with 9 bases in between. Germline V lookup: CDR1 GTSNPN, CDR2 SVGIG (reference sequence). The CDR3 sequence: CAWSGQQDQPQHF. The CDR3 region has the DNA TGTGCCTGGAGTGGACAGCAAGATCAGCCCCAGCATTTT.

The V and J genes are TRBV28 and TRBJ1-1; no definite D call. The CDR3 totals 11 residues. In germline, CDR1 is MDHEN, CDR2 SYDVKM. Trimming shortened V by 6 bases and J by 7 bases, and 9 bases separated the two germline ends. The chain's CDR3 is CASSLTVEAFF. The CDR3 DNA reads TGTGCCAGCAGCTTAACGGTTGAAGCTTTCTTT.

The chain couples TRBV10-2 to TRBJ2-7; 14 nucleotides align to TRBD2. From germline, CDR1 is WSHSY and CDR2 SAAADI. V dropped 6 bases and J dropped 5; count of bases not matched to a gene: 6. The CDR3 sequence is 15 residues long. The CDR3 reads CASSTGTSGSNEQYF. The CDR3 nucleotides are TGCGCCAGCAGCACGGGGACTAGCGGGAGCAACGAGCAGTACTTC.